The clone carrying this TCR beta chain has a single count. These data belong to a study of blood T cell repertoires in COVID-19. This CDR3 comprises 15 residues. The germline CDR1 and CDR2 sequences are ENHRY and SYGVKD. J gave up 2 bases and V 3 bases, and 4 bases lay outside the gene matches. Followed longitudinally, the Seattle patients had been enrolled during active infection. The data were produced by immunoSEQ multiplex PCR, yet TCRdb's version contains in-frame clones alone and is incomplete. The sample records roughly 500,000 clones, 80% to 90% being singletons. Sequenced input: peripheral blood. The clonotype was recovered from a man younger than 35 with COVID-19, enrolled during active disease. The chain carries TRBV10-3 and TRBJ2-7, with TRBD2 matching 10 bases. CDR3 region: CAISESGRGAYEQYF. The DNA of the CDR3 is TGTGCCATCAGTGAAAGCGGGAGGGGGGCCTACGAGCAGTACTTC.